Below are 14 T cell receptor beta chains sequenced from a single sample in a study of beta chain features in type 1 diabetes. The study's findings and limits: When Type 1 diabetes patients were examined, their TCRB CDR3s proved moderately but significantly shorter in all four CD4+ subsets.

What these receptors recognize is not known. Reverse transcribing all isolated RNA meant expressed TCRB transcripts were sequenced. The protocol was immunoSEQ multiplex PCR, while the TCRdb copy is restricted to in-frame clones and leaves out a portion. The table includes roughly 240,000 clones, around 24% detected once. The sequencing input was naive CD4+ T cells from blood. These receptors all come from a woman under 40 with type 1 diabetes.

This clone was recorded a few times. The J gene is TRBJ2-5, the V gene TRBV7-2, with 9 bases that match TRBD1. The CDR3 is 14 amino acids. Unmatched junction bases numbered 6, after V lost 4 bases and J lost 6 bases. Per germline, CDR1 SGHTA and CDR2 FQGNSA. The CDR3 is CASSSWDRAKTQYF. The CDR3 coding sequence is TGTGCCAGCAGCTCTTGGGACAGGGCGAAGACCCAGTACTTC.

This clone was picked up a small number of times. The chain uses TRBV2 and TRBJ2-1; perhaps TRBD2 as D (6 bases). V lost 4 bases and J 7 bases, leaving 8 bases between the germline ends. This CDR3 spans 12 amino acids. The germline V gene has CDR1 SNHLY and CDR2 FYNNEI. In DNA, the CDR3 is TGTGCCAGCAGTGGGGACTGGAATGAGCAGTTCTTC. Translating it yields CASSGDWNEQFF.

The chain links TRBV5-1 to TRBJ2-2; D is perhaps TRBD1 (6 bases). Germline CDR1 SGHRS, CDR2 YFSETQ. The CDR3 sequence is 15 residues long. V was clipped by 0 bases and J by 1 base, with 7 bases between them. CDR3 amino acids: CASSLGQVNTGELFF. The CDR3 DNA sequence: TGCGCCAGCAGCTTGGGACAGGTGAACACCGGGGAGCTGTTTTTT. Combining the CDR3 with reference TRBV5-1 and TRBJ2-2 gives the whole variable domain KAGVTQTPRYLIKTRGQQVTLSCSPISGHRSVSWYQQTPGQGLQFLFEYFSETQRNKGNFPGRFSGRQFSNSRSEMNVSTLELGDSALYLCASSLGQVNTGELFFGEGSRLTVL.

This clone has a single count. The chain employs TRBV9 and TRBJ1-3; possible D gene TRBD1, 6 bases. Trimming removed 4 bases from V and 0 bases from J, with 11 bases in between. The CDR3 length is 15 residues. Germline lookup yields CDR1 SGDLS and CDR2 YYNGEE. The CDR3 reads CASSLQGNSGNTIYF. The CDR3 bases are TGTGCCAGCAGCTTACAGGGCAACTCTGGAAACACCATATATTTT.

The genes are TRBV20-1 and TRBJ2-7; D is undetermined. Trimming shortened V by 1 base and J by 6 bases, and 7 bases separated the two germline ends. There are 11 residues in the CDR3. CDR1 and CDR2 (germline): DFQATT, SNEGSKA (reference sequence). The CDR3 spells CSARAPGEQYF. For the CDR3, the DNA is TGCAGTGCTAGAGCCCCGGGCGAGCAGTACTTC.

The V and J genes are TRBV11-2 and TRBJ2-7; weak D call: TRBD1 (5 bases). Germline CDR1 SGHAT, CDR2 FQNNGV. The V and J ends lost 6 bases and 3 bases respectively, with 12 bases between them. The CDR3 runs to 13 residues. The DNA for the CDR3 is TGTGCCAGCAGAGAACAGGATGGCTACGAGCAGTACTTC. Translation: CASREQDGYEQYF.

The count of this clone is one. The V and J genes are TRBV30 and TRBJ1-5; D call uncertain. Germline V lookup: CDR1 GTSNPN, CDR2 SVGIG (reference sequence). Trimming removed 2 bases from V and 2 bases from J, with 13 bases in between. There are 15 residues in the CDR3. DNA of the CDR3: TGTGCCTGGAGTAACCCCGCCGGGGGCAATCAGCCCCAGCATTTT. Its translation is CAWSNPAGGNQPQHF.

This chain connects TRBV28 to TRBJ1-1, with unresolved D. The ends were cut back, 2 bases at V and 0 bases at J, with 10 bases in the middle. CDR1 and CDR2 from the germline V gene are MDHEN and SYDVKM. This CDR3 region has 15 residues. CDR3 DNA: TGTGCCAGCAGTTTAACGGGATATATGAACACTGAAGCTTTCTTT. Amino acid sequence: CASSLTGYMNTEAFF.

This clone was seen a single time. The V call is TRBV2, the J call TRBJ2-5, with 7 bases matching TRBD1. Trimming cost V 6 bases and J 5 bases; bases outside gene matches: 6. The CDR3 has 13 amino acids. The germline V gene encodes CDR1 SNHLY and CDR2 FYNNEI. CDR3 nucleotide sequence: TGTGCCAGCAGCGCAGACAGGGTGGAGACCCAGTACTTC. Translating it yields CASSADRVETQYF.

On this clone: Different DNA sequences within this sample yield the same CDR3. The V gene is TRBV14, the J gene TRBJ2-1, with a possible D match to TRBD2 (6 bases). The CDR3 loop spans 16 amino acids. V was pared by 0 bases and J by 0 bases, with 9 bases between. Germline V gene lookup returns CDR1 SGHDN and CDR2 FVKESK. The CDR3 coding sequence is TGTGCCAGCAGCCAAGACCCCGGGAGCTCCTACAATGAGCAGTTCTTC. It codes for CASSQDPGSSYNEQFF.

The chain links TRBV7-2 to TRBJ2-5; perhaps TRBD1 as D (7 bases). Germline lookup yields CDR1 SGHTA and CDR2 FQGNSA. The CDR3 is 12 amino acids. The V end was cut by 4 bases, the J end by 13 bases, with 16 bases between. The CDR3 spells CASSSPGGPPYF. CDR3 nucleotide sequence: TGTGCCAGCAGCTCACCAGGGGGGCCCCCGTACTTC. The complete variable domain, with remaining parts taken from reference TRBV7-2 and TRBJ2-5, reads GAGVSQSPSNKVTEKGKDVELRCDPISGHTALYWYRQSLGQGLEFLIYFQGNSAPDKSGLPSDRFSAERTGGSVSTLTIQRTQQEDSAVYLCASSSPGGPPYFGPGTRLLVL.

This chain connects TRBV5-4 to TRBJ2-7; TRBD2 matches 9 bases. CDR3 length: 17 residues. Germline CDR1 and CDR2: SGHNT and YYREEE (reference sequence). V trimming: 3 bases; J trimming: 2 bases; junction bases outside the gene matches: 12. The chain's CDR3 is CASSSGPSGRYTYEQYF. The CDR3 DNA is TGTGCCAGCAGCTCAGGCCCCAGCGGGAGGTACACCTACGAGCAGTACTTC.

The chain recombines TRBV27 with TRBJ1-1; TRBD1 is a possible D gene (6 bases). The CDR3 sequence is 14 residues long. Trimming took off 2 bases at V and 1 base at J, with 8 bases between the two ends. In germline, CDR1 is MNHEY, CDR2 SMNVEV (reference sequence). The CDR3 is CASSLLGANTEAFF. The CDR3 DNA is TGTGCCAGCAGTTTACTGGGGGCGAACACTGAAGCTTTCTTT.

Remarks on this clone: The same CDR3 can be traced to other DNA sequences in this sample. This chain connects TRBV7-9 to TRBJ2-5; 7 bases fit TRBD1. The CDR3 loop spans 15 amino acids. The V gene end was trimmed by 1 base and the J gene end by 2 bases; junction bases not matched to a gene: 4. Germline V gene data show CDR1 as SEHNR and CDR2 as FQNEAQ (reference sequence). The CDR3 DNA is TGTGCCAGCAGCTTAGGACAGGGTCGGCAAGAGACCCAGTACTTC. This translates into CASSLGQGRQETQYF. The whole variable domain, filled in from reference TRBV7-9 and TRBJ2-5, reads DTGVSQNPRHKITKRGQNVTFRCDPISEHNRLYWYRQTLGQGPEFLTYFQNEAQLEKSRLLSDRFSAERPKGSFSTLEIQRTEQGDSAMYLCASSLGQGRQETQYFGPGTRLLVL.